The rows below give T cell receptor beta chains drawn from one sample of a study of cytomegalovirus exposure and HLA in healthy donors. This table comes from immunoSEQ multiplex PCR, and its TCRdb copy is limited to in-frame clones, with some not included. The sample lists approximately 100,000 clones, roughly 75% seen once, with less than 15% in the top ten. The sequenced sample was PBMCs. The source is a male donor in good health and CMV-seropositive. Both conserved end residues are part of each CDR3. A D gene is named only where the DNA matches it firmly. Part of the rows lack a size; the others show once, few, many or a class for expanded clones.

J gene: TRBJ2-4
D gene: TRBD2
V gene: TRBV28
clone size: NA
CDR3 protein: CASSLRAGGDIQYF

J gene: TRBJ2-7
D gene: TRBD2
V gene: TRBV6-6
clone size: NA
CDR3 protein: CASSLLAGVGYEQYF

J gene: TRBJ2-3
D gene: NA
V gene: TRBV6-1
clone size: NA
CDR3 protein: CASSEGARDTQYF

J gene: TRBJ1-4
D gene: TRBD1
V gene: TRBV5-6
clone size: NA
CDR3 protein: CASSWGQGDEKLFF

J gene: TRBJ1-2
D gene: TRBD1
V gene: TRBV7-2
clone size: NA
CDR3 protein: CASSPDREIGYTF

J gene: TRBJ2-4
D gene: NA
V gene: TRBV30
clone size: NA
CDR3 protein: CAWRGTLLQYF

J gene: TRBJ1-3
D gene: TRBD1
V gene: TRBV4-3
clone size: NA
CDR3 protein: CASSSGQRDGNTIYF

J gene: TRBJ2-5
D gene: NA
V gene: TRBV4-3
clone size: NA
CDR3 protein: CASSQDGGLQETQYF

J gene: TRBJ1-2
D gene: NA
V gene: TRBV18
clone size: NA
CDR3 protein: CASSPDQSSSGYTF

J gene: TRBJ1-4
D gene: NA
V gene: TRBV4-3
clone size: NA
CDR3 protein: CASSQDGGGRARKLFF

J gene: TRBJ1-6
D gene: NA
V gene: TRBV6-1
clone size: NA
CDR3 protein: CASSEVRGSSYNSPLHF

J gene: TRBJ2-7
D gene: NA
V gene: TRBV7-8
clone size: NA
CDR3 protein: CASSLAGGYEQYF

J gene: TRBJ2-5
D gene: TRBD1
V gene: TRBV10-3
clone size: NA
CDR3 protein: CAITIADRGEKFQTQYF

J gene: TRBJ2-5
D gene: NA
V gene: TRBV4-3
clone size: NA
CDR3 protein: CASSQNVGGSAQYF

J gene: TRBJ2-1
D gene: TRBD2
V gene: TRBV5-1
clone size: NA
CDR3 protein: CASSSSGGGYNEQFF

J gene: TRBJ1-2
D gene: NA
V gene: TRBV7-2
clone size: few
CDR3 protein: CASSPQVLDRRWAGYTF

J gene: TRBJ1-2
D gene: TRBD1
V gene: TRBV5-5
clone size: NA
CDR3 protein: CASSKGQGLPYGYTF

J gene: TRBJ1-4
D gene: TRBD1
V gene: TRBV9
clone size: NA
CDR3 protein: CASSVATGNEKLFF

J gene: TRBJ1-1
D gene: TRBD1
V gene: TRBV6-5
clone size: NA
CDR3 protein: CASSQSTGFTEAFF

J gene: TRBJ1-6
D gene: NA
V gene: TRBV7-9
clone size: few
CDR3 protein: CASSARLLTSPLHF

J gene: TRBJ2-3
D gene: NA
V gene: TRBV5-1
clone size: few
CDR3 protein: CASSWGDDKDDTQYF

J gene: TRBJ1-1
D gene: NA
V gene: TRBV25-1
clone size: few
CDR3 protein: CASSETWNTEAFF

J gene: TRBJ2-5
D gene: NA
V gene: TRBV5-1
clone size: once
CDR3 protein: CASSLAQGKETQYF

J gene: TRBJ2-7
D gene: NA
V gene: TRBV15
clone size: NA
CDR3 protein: CATSRDKPGTSLSYEQYF

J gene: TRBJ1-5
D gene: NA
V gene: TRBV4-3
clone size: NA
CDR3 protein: CASSQESGNQPQHF

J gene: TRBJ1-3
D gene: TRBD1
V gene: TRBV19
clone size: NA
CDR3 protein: CASSKDRGPGNTIYF

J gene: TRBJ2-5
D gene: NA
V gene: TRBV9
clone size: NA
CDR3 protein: CASSRGFQETQYF

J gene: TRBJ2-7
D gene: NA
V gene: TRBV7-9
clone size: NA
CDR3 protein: CASSSTSYEQYF

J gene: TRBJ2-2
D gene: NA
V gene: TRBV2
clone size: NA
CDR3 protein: CASNPQGTLPGELFF

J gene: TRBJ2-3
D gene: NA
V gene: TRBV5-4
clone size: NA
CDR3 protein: CASSLRESTDTQYF

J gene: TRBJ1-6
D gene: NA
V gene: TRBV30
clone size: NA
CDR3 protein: CAWSLGEGSPLHF

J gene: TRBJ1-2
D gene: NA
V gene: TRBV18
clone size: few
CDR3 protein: CASSLDRNYGYTF

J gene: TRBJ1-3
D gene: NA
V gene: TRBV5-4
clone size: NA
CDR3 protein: CASSPGSVGNTIYF

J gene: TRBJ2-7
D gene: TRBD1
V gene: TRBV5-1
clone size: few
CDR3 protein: CASSLLLGRTGNYEQYF

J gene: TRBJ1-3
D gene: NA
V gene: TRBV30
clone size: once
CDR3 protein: CAWGGGFSGNTIYF

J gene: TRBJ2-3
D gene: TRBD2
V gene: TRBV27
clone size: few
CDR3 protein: CASKNSGGVPDTQYF

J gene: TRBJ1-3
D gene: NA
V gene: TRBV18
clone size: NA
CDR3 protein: CASSPRGMGNTIYF